The rows below give T cell receptor beta chains drawn from one sample of a study of OX40 agonist ivuxolimab in advanced cancers. Clones were sequenced by immunoSEQ multiplex PCR, and TCRdb holds only the in-frame ones, with some missing. This table holds about 73,000 clones, approximately 92% found once. The specimen comprised CD4+ or CD8+ T cells sorted from blood, sampled in a trial of the OX40 agonist ivuxolimab. The source of these receptors is an adult with an advanced solid tumor such as melanoma, head and neck, liver or kidney cancer. Both conserved end residues are part of each CDR3. The D gene is left open where the match is weak. Rows may omit the clone size; those that give it use once, few, many or a size class.

J | V | D | size | DNA | CDR3
TRBJ1-6 | TRBV28 | . | . | TGTGCCAGCACCTCGGGGAGCAACTATAATTCACCCCTCCACTTT | CASTSGSNYNSPLHF
TRBJ2-5 | TRBV7-7 | . | . | TGTGCTAGCAGCTCCGGGACACCACAAGGGGCCCAGTACTTC | CASSSGTPQGAQYF
TRBJ2-1 | TRBV28 | . | . | TGTGCCAGCAGTCCTGGAGACCTGAGACGAAATGAGCAGTTCTTC | CASSPGDLRRNEQFF
TRBJ2-1 | TRBV7-3 | . | . | TGTGCCAGCAGCCTAATGGATTCTCGGATCTACAATGAGCAGTTCTTC | CASSLMDSRIYNEQFF
TRBJ2-1 | TRBV29-1 | TRBD2 | . | TGCAGCGCCTTCGAGGGAGGGTACAATGAGCAGTTCTTC | CSAFEGGYNEQFF
TRBJ2-7 | TRBV7-9 | . | . | TGTGCCAGCAGCTTAGACTACGGGGAGCAGTACTTC | CASSLDYGEQYF
TRBJ2-3 | TRBV19 | . | . | TGTGCCAGTCGTTGGACAGGCACAGATACGCAGTATTTT | CASRWTGTDTQYF
TRBJ2-5 | TRBV14 | TRBD1 | . | TGTGCCAGCAGCCCCGGGACAGGCCAAGAGACCCAGTACTTC | CASSPGTGQETQYF
TRBJ2-4 | TRBV4-1 | . | . | TGCGCCAGCAGCCAAGTCGGGGCCAAAAACATTCAGTACTTC | CASSQVGAKNIQYF
TRBJ2-1 | TRBV28 | . | few | TGTGCCAGCAGTGGGGACTTCGGAGGTGAGCAGTTCTTC | CASSGDFGGEQFF
TRBJ2-3 | TRBV4-2 | . | . | TGTGCCAGCAGCCAAACCGTCTATTCGGATACGCAGTATTTT | CASSQTVYSDTQYF
TRBJ2-7 | TRBV7-2 | . | . | TGTGCCAGCAGCTTAGGGGTCGTCCAATACGAGCAGTACTTC | CASSLGVVQYEQYF
TRBJ1-2 | TRBV7-9 | . | . | TGTGCCAGCAGCTTAGAGGGGGACTATGGCTACACCTTC | CASSLEGDYGYTF
TRBJ2-5 | TRBV6-6 | TRBD2 | . | TGTGCCAGCAGCTACCGTAGCGGGAGGGCGGGTGAGACCCAGTACTTC | CASSYRSGRAGETQYF
TRBJ2-7 | TRBV20-1 | . | . | TGCAGTGCTAGACACTCCTACGAGCAGTACTTC | CSARHSYEQYF
TRBJ2-2 | TRBV2 | . | . | TGTGCCAGCGCGGTAGGAGGGGCGAACACCGGGGAGCTGTTTTTT | CASAVGGANTGELFF
TRBJ1-1 | TRBV6-5 | . | few | TGTGCCAGCAACCTCCTGGGGAGGGAGAACACTGAAGCTTTCTTT | CASNLLGRENTEAFF
TRBJ1-4 | TRBV9 | . | once | TGTGCCAGCAGCGCGGGCAGATCTTACCGTGGTGAAAAACTGTTTTTT | CASSAGRSYRGEKLFF
TRBJ1-5 | TRBV7-2 | . | . | TGTGCCAGCAGCGCAAGGGGGGGGAGTCAGCCCCAGCATTTT | CASSARGGSQPQHF
TRBJ2-7 | TRBV5-5 | TRBD2 | . | TGTGCCAGCAGCCCGGGGGGTGTCTACGAGCAGTACTTC | CASSPGGVYEQYF
TRBJ1-2 | TRBV6-1 | . | . | TGTGCCAGCCGCCTGGGGGAGTCCGGCGGCTACACCTTC | CASRLGESGGYTF
TRBJ2-1 | TRBV28 | . | . | TGTGCCAGCTACAAAAGGGCAGAGCAGTTCTTC | CASYKRAEQFF
TRBJ2-5 | TRBV19 | TRBD1 | . | TGTGCCAGTAGTCCCCGCGGGGACAGGCCCCGGACCCAGTACTTC | CASSPRGDRPRTQYF
TRBJ2-3 | TRBV5-4 | TRBD1 | . | TGTGCCAGCAGCTCCCCGACAGGGGTGAGCTCAGATACGCAGTATTTT | CASSSPTGVSSDTQYF
TRBJ1-1 | TRBV13 | . | . | TGTGCCAGCAGCTACAGGTACGAAAATGAAGCTTTCTTT | CASSYRYENEAFF
TRBJ2-7 | TRBV2 | TRBD1 | . | TGTGCCAGCAGTGAAGTCGGGACAGGGAAGTCCGAGCAGTACTTC | CASSEVGTGKSEQYF
TRBJ1-2 | TRBV4-1 | TRBD1 | . | TGCGCCAGCAGCAGCCGGGACAGGGACCCCCTTGGCTACACCTTC | CASSSRDRDPLGYTF
TRBJ2-3 | TRBV7-9 | TRBD2 | . | TGTGCCAGCAGCTTAGCGCTCGGACTAGCGGGTACAGATACGCAGTATTTT | CASSLALGLAGTDTQYF
TRBJ2-3 | TRBV7-3 | TRBD2 | . | TGTGCCAGCAGCCTAGCGGGAGGGGCAGATACGCAGTATTTT | CASSLAGGADTQYF
TRBJ2-1 | TRBV7-3 | . | . | TGTGCCAGCAGCTTGAACCGGGACGAGCAGTTCTTC | CASSLNRDEQFF
TRBJ2-3 | TRBV2 | . | . | TGTGCCAGCCGCTTCGGGAGAGTGGGCACAGATACGCAGTATTTT | CASRFGRVGTDTQYF
TRBJ1-2 | TRBV10-3 | . | . | TGTGCCAGCCGGGAAGGGGACTATGGCTACACCTTC | CASREGDYGYTF
TRBJ2-5 | TRBV4-3 | . | . | TGCGCCAGCAGCCAGATCCGGCTGGGGGAGACCCAGTACTTC | CASSQIRLGETQYF
TRBJ2-5 | TRBV5-5 | TRBD2 | . | TGTGCCAGCAGCCCTTACGGGACTAGCGGGGGGATCGGGGAGACCCAGTACTTC | CASSPYGTSGGIGETQYF
TRBJ1-5 | TRBV6-6 | . | . | TGTGCCAGCAGTTACGGAGACCAGCCCCAGCATTTT | CASSYGDQPQHF
TRBJ2-2 | TRBV29-1 | TRBD2 | . | TGCAGCGCTGGACTAGCGGTCTCGGGCACCGGGGAGCTGTTTTTT | CSAGLAVSGTGELFF
TRBJ2-7 | TRBV7-2 | . | . | TGTGCCAGCAGCTTCCTAGCACTCTACGAGCAGTACTTC | CASSFLALYEQYF
TRBJ1-2 | TRBV6-5 | . | . | TGTGCCAGCAGTGTACAGTCATTTAACTATGGCTACACCTTC | CASSVQSFNYGYTF
TRBJ1-5 | TRBV7-2 | . | . | TGTGCCAGCAGCTCAGGGAGCCGCAATCAGCCCCAGCATTTT | CASSSGSRNQPQHF
TRBJ2-5 | TRBV5-1 | . | few | TGCGCCAGCAGCCCCACCGGGGGTCAAGAGACCCAGTACTTC | CASSPTGGQETQYF
TRBJ2-3 | TRBV7-3 | . | . | TGTGCCAGCAGCTTGGGAAAGATAACAGATACGCAGTATTTT | CASSLGKITDTQYF
TRBJ2-3 | TRBV19 | TRBD2 | . | TGTGCCAGTAGTTTCGGACTAGCGGTCCTAGATACGCAGTATTTT | CASSFGLAVLDTQYF
TRBJ2-4 | TRBV7-9 | TRBD2 | . | TGTGCCAGCAGCTTAGCCGGGACTAGCGGGAGAGCCAAAAACATTCAGTACTTC | CASSLAGTSGRAKNIQYF
TRBJ2-5 | TRBV7-2 | . | . | TGTGCCAGCAGCCCTAGAAGTAGTCAAGAGACCCAGTACTTC | CASSPRSSQETQYF
TRBJ2-7 | TRBV2 | TRBD2 | . | TGTGCCAGCACCCACGGGGGGGAGCAGTACTTC | CASTHGGEQYF
TRBJ2-2 | TRBV6-1 | . | . | TGTGCCAGCAGTGGGCACAGGGATACCGGGGAGCTGTTTTTT | CASSGHRDTGELFF
TRBJ2-7 | TRBV9 | TRBD1 | . | TGTGCCAGCAGCGTAGGGGACAGGGGGTATTTGCAGTACTTC | CASSVGDRGYLQYF
TRBJ1-1 | TRBV5-6 | TRBD1 | . | TGTGCCAGCAAGAAAGGACAGGGTCGCACTGAAGCTTTCTTT | CASKKGQGRTEAFF
TRBJ2-7 | TRBV19 | TRBD2 | . | TGTGCCAGTAGTAGCGGACTAGCGGGCCTCGGTACGAAGCAGTACTTC | CASSSGLAGLGTKQYF
TRBJ2-7 | TRBV28 | . | . | TGTGCCAGCGGGACGCCCAAAGACGAGCAGTACTTC | CASGTPKDEQYF
TRBJ2-5 | TRBV7-2 | . | . | TGTGCCAGCAGCTTAGGAGTGGCAGGGGCGGGAGAGACCCAGTACTTC | CASSLGVAGAGETQYF
TRBJ2-3 | TRBV18 | TRBD2 | . | TGTGCCAGCTTCCGGGAGGGCCCAGATACGCAGTATTTT | CASFREGPDTQYF
TRBJ1-1 | TRBV27 | . | . | TGTGCCAGCAGGCCATACCCAGGTGAAGCTTTCTTT | CASRPYPGEAFF
TRBJ2-1 | TRBV11-2 | . | . | TGTGCCAGCAGGCGGATTAACAATGAGCAGTTCTTC | CASRRINNEQFF
TRBJ1-1 | TRBV21-1 | . | . | TGTGCCAGCAGCGCAATACAGGGGGCCCAGGCTTTCTTT | CASSAIQGAQAFF